What follows are 19 T cell receptor beta chains derived from one specimen sequenced in a study of cytomegalovirus exposure and HLA in healthy donors (dated by TCRdb to the late 2010s). The library was made by the immunoSEQ multiplex PCR assay. The multiplex PCR relied on a mix of 60 forward primers for TCR Vbeta segments and 13 reverse primers for TCR Jbeta segments. Here the immuneACCESS table is served through TCRdb, limited to in-frame sequences with V and J called. Missing clones are a known gap in these copies; in checked studies unresolved V genes cover under half, and the rest lacks a known reason. For this sample there are some 120,000 clones; roughly two thirds appear just once. Over 1.5% of the sample belongs to the ten largest clones. The specimen was PBMCs. The source of these receptors is a man aged 30-40 years in good health and CMV-seropositive.

V and J are TRBV4-3 and TRBJ2-7; D gene ambiguous. Germline CDR1 LGHNA, CDR2 YSLEER. The length of the CDR3 is 16 residues. Trimming pared 1 base from V and 0 bases from J, leaving 13 bases between. DNA for the CDR3: TGCGCCAGCAGCCAAGGGGTGTTTTCTAGCTCCTACGAGCAGTACTTC. It is translated as CASSQGVFSSSYEQYF.

CDR3 loop: CASSPTGSYEQYF. The CDR3 DNA sequence: TGTGCCAGCAGCCCCACAGGGAGCTACGAGCAGTACTTC. V gene TRBV7-3 combines with J gene TRBJ2-7; the D gene is possibly TRBD1 (6 bases). This CDR3 is 13 amino acids long. Trimming cost V 5 bases and J 3 bases, with 11 bases left between them. Germline CDR1 reads SGHTA; CDR2 reads FQGTGA. The full variable domain, with the rest looked up from reference TRBV7-3 and TRBJ2-7, is GAGVSQTPSNKVTEKGKYVELRCDPISGHTALYWYRQSLGQGPEFLIYFQGTGAADDSGLPNDRFFAVRPEGSVSTLKIQRTERGDSAVYLCASSPTGSYEQYFGPGTRLTVT.

This clone was detected only once. V usage is TRBV7-6 and J usage is TRBJ1-3; 7 nucleotides line up with TRBD1. The CDR3 covers 15 residues. Germline V gene lookup returns CDR1 SGHVS and CDR2 FNYEAQ. V trimming: 2 bases; J trimming: 2 bases; junction bases outside the gene matches: 3. In nucleotides, the CDR3 is TGTGCCAGCAGCTTATTTGACAGGGCTGGAAACACCATATATTTT. It yields the protein CASSLFDRAGNTIYF.

In this sample, this clone turned up a few times. This CDR3 is CASSLDRGREQFF. As DNA, the CDR3 is TGCGCCAGCAGCTTGGACAGGGGGCGTGAGCAGTTCTTC. The gene calls are TRBV5-1 and TRBJ2-1, with 9 positions matching TRBD1. Germline V lookup: CDR1 SGHRS, CDR2 YFSETQ. The CDR3 covers 13 residues. J was trimmed by 9 bases and V by 0 bases; bases with no gene match: 1.

This clone was seen only a few times. The chain combines TRBV7-6 with TRBJ1-3; unclear D gene. The CDR3 spans 18 residues. Per germline, CDR1 SGHVS and CDR2 FNYEAQ. Trimming took 0 bases from V and 0 from J, leaving 15 bases between them. The DNA for the CDR3 is TGTGCCAGCAGCTTAGCGCATCCGGACTCGAGCTCTGGAAACACCATATATTTT. This sequence encodes CASSLAHPDSSSGNTIYF.

The CDR3 bases are TGTGCCAGCAGGCCCAGTTGGGCATGGGACACTGAAGCTTTCTTT. Translation: CASRPSWAWDTEAFF. V gene TRBV28 combines with J gene TRBJ1-1; D is uncertain. There are 15 residues in the CDR3. Germline V gene sequence: CDR1 MDHEN, CDR2 SYDVKM. Trimming took 6 bases from V and 3 from J, leaving 17 bases between them.

The chain is built from TRBV7-2 and TRBJ2-5; TRBD2 agrees at 11 bases. The V and J ends lost 3 bases and 2 bases, in that order; junction bases with no gene match: 14. This CDR3 spans 19 amino acids. In germline, CDR1 is SGHTA, CDR2 FQGNSA. CDR3 in DNA: TGTGCCAGCAGCTTGGGGCCTAGCGGGAGGTCCTCGTTGCAAGAGACCCAGTACTTC. Its translation: CASSLGPSGRSSLQETQYF. Based on the CDR3 plus reference TRBV7-2 and TRBJ2-5, the full variable domain is GAGVSQSPSNKVTEKGKDVELRCDPISGHTALYWYRQSLGQGLEFLIYFQGNSAPDKSGLPSDRFSAERTGGSVSTLTIQRTQQEDSAVYLCASSLGPSGRSSLQETQYFGPGTRLLVL.

V usage is TRBV7-2 and J usage is TRBJ2-5, with a weak D call TRBD2 (6 bases). The CDR3 runs 16 residues. Germline assignment: CDR1 SGHTA and CDR2 FQGNSA. V was pared by 1 base and J by 5 bases, with 17 bases between. Here the CDR3 DNA reads TGTGCCAGCAGCTTAGGGGATGGAGGGCGGGTGGAGACCCAGTACTTC. It translates to CASSLGDGGRVETQYF.

This clone appeared a few times. The V and J genes are TRBV18 and TRBJ2-1; 13 bases are shared with TRBD2. The CDR3 loop spans 17 amino acids. CDR1 is KGHSH and CDR2 is LQKENI in the germline V gene. V was clipped by 2 bases and J by 9 bases; unmatched bases: 10. The CDR3 sequence is CASSPNVLAGGMGEQFF. The CDR3 DNA follows: TGTGCCAGCTCACCAAATGTACTAGCGGGAGGGATGGGTGAGCAGTTCTTC.

The rearrangement joins TRBV6-1 to TRBJ1-1; D is possibly TRBD1 (5 bases). Germline CDR1 is MNHNS and CDR2 is SASEGT. V lost 4 bases, J lost 7 bases, and 13 bases lay in between. This CDR3 is 13 amino acids long. The CDR3 sequence is CASSASLGREAFF. In DNA form, the CDR3 reads TGTGCCAGCAGTGCCTCATTGGGGCGTGAAGCTTTCTTT.

The V and J genes are TRBV5-1 and TRBJ1-2; a weak D match, TRBD1 (6 bases). V gave up 4 bases and J gave up 4 bases, with 17 bases separating them. Germline CDR1 SGHRS, CDR2 YFSETQ. The CDR3 loop spans 15 amino acids. CDR3 residues: CASSLLQGNLYGYTF. The CDR3 nucleotides are TGCGCCAGCAGCCTTCTCCAGGGGAACCTCTATGGCTACACCTTC.

The rearrangement links TRBV5-1 to TRBJ2-2; D is possibly TRBD1 (6 bases). The germline gives CDR1 SGHRS, CDR2 YFSETQ. The germline V and J ends were trimmed by 4 bases and 5 bases, with 9 bases remaining between them. The CDR3 length is 13 residues. The CDR3 DNA sequence: TGCGCCAGCAGCCCAGGGGTGACCGGGGAGCTGTTTTTT. It is translated as CASSPGVTGELFF.

The CDR3 region is CASKTGTSGGIYEQYF. CDR3 nucleotide sequence: TGCGCCAGCAAAACCGGGACTAGCGGCGGGATCTACGAGCAGTACTTC. The genes are TRBV10-2 and TRBJ2-7, with 11 nucleotides matching TRBD2. Germline assignment: CDR1 WSHSY and CDR2 SAAADI. Trimming cost V 7 bases and J 3 bases; bases outside gene matches: 11. The CDR3 runs to 16 residues.

The V and J genes are TRBV5-1 and TRBJ2-5; TRBD2 might be the D (6 bases). Deletions cut 4 bases from V and 3 bases from J, with 13 bases between. CDR1 and CDR2 from the germline V gene are SGHRS and YFSETQ. The CDR3 has 14 residues. The CDR3, as DNA: TGCGCCAGCAGCACCGGGGGTAGCGAAGAGACCCAGTACTTC. Translated, it gives CASSTGGSEETQYF.

This clone appeared a few times. This chain joins TRBV5-4 and TRBJ2-1, with TRBD1 matching over 8 bases. CDR1 is SGHNT, CDR2 YYREEE, per germline (reference sequence). With 2 bases clipped from V and 3 bases from J, the junction kept 7 bases outside the gene matches. The CDR3 runs to 16 residues. CDR3 in amino acids: CASSFGDRRLYNEQFF. The CDR3, as DNA: TGTGCCAGCAGCTTCGGGGACAGGAGGCTCTACAATGAGCAGTTCTTC. Supplemented by reference TRBV5-4 and TRBJ2-1, the full variable domain reads ETGVTQSPTHLIKTRGQQVTLRCSSQSGHNTVSWYQQALGQGPQFIFQYYREEENGRGNFPPRFSGLQFPNYSSELNVNALELDDSALYLCASSFGDRRLYNEQFFGPGTRLTVL.

This clone has just one count. The V and J genes are TRBV18 and TRBJ1-2; D not resolved. Germline V lookup: CDR1 KGHSH, CDR2 LQKENI. V shed 2 bases and J shed 1 base, with 20 bases lying between them. CDR3 length: 18 amino acids. The CDR3 DNA is TGTGCCAGCTCACCAAGCGACGGAACCATGAGACGTAACTATGGCTACACCTTC. Its translation is CASSPSDGTMRRNYGYTF. The variable domain in full, completed from reference TRBV18 and TRBJ1-2, reads NAGVMQNPRHLVRRRGQEARLRCSPMKGHSHVYWYRQLPEEGLKFMVYLQKENIIDESGMPKERFSAEFPKEGPSILRIQQVVRGDSAAYFCASSPSDGTMRRNYGYTFGSGTRLTVV.

This clone has only one observation. This chain uses TRBV5-1 with TRBJ2-7, with a weak D call TRBD2 (5 bases). V lost 2 bases and J 6 bases, leaving 12 bases between the germline ends. Per the germline V gene, CDR1 is SGHRS and CDR2 is YFSETQ. This CDR3 region has 13 residues. Written as DNA, the CDR3 is TGCGCCAGCAGCTTCGCGGGCGTCGGCGAGCAGTACTTC. Translating it yields CASSFAGVGEQYF.

The chain carries TRBV13 and TRBJ2-1; TRBD2 matches at 10 bases. The junction had 4 bases not matched to a gene; V was cut back by 5 bases and J by 15 bases. The germline V gene encodes CDR1 PRHDT and CDR2 FYEKMQ (reference sequence). The CDR3 totals 11 residues. For the CDR3, the DNA is TGTGCCAGCAGCCTAGCGGGAGTCACGTTCTTC. Its translation: CASSLAGVTFF.

This clone appeared a few times. The rearrangement uses TRBV4-2 and TRBJ2-2; 7 bases agree with TRBD1. With V trimmed by 0 bases and J by 6 bases, 10 bases remained unmatched. The CDR3 runs 17 residues. CDR1 is LGHNA, CDR2 YNFKEQ, per germline. The CDR3 is CASSQDWTGSLSGELFF. The CDR3 nucleotides are TGTGCCAGCAGCCAAGATTGGACAGGCTCCTTATCCGGGGAGCTGTTTTTT.